A single sample gave rise to the 8 T cell receptor beta chains below, sequenced in a study of blood T cell repertoires in COVID-19. The data were produced by immunoSEQ multiplex PCR, yet TCRdb's version contains in-frame clones alone and is incomplete. Here the sample spans some 120,000 clones, about 81% being singletons. The specimen was peripheral blood. These receptors were obtained from a woman between 50 and 59 years old with acute or convalescent COVID-19.

J is TRBJ2-2 and V is TRBV11-3, with 9 bases fitting TRBD1. This CDR3 comprises 15 residues. With V trimmed by 8 bases and J by 0 bases, 4 bases remained unmatched. Germline V gene lookup returns CDR1 SGHNT and CDR2 YENEEA. The DNA for the CDR3 is TGTGCCAGCTCCGGACAGGGGACGAACACCGGGGAGCTGTTTTTT. Translation gives CASSGQGTNTGELFF.

This chain links TRBV2 with TRBJ1-5; the match to TRBD1 covers 7 bases. Trimming at V came to 6 bases and at J to 7 bases, leaving 9 bases not matched to a gene. Germline lookup yields CDR1 SNHLY and CDR2 FYNNEI. The CDR3 contains 14 residues. The CDR3 reads CASSPDRAGQPQHF. In nucleotides, the CDR3 is TGTGCCAGCAGCCCCGACAGGGCAGGCCAGCCCCAGCATTTT.

V and J are TRBV30 and TRBJ1-6, with D possibly being TRBD1 (5 bases). Germline V CDR1 and CDR2: GTSNPN, SVGIG (reference sequence). The CDR3 covers 16 residues. The germline V and J ends were trimmed by 2 bases and 0 bases, with 11 bases remaining between them. CDR3 in amino acids: CAWSQDSSSYNSPLHF. The CDR3 DNA reads as TGTGCCTGGAGTCAAGACAGTAGCTCCTATAATTCACCCCTCCACTTT.

This rearrangement joins TRBV19 to TRBJ1-1; 10 bases line up with TRBD1. Germline values: CDR1 LNHDA, CDR2 SQIVND (reference sequence). CDR3 length: 12 residues. The junction had 7 bases not matched to a gene; V was cut back by 7 bases and J by 11 bases. CDR3 in amino acids: CASIGQGGVAFF. DNA of the CDR3: TGTGCCAGTATTGGACAGGGGGGAGTTGCTTTCTTT.

The rearrangement uses TRBV7-6 and TRBJ2-5; no definite D call. V was pared by 3 bases and J by 5 bases, with 13 bases between. CDR3 length equals 14 residues. Germline CDR1 is SGHVS and CDR2 is FNYEAQ. The CDR3 coding sequence is TGTGCCAGCAGCTTGGGCAGAACAATGGAGACCCAGTACTTC. The encoded protein is CASSLGRTMETQYF. Full variable domain (rest looked up from reference TRBV7-6 and TRBJ2-5): GAGVSQSPRYKVTKRGQDVALRCDPISGHVSLYWYRQALGQGPEFLTYFNYEAQQDKSGLPNDRFSAERPEGSISTLTIQRTEQRDSAMYRCASSLGRTMETQYFGPGTRLLVL.

V usage is TRBV7-3 and J usage is TRBJ1-5; D unclear. The V gene lost 2 bases and the J gene lost 7 bases, with 9 bases spanning the gap. Germline loops: CDR1 SGHTA, CDR2 FQGTGA. CDR3 length equals 13 residues. The CDR3 coding sequence is TGTGCCAGCAGCTTAGGCACGGGGCAGCCCCAGCATTTT. Residues: CASSLGTGQPQHF.

The V and J genes are TRBV28 and TRBJ2-7; a weak D match, TRBD2 (6 bases). The CDR3 covers 14 residues. The germline CDR1 and CDR2 sequences are MDHEN and SYDVKM. V lost 5 bases and J lost 5, with 16 bases in between. Here the CDR3 DNA reads TGTGCCAGCAGTCCGGGAGAGGGTGACCACGAGCAGTACTTC. Translating it yields CASSPGEGDHEQYF.

The rearrangement links TRBV5-5 to TRBJ1-4, with 10 nucleotides matching TRBD1. V trimming: 1 base; J trimming: 7 bases; junction bases outside the gene matches: 4. CDR3 size: 15 residues. In germline, CDR1 is SGHKS, CDR2 YYEKEE (reference sequence). This CDR3 reads CASSLTGTGAEKLFF. CDR3 coding DNA: TGTGCCAGCAGCTTGACCGGGACAGGGGCTGAAAAACTGTTTTTT.